A selection of T cell receptor beta chains follows, all from one sample in a study of regulatory T cells in long-lasting Graves disease. TCRdb itself ran the multiplex PCR reads through MiXCR, one entry per CDR3 protein. The sample shows roughly 350,000 distinct CDR3 sequences, about 17% of them seen only once. These data were also filed under a second study, of T cells in Graves' hyperthyroidism and ophthalmopathy.

The sequenced sample was peripheral blood mononuclear cells (PBMCs), obtained at new diagnosis, from a patient treated with antithyroid drugs. The receptors originated from a woman in her late teens or twenties with Graves disease. The CDR3 runs from the conserved cysteine through the conserved F or W. The D gene is left open where the match is weak. Clone size is given for some rows only: seen once, a few or many times, or a class if the clone is expanded.

CASSPSDTPGGEKLFF TGCGCCAGCAGCCCTTCGGACACACCGGGGGGAGAAAAACTGTTTTTT many TRBV5-1 . TRBJ1-4
CASSLIATSGRNEQFF TGTGCCAGCAGCTTAATCGCGACTAGCGGGAGGAATGAGCAGTTCTTC . TRBV7-3 TRBD2 TRBJ2-1
CAISESGNTIYF TGTGCCATCAGTGAGTCAGGAAACACCATATATTTT many TRBV10-3 . TRBJ1-3
CASSEERGNYGYTF TGTGCCAGCAGTGAGGAGCGGGGGAACTATGGCTACACCTTC . TRBV2 . TRBJ1-2
CASSQSLGDRGEDTQYF TGCGCCAGCAGCCAGTCGCTAGGGGACAGGGGTGAAGATACGCAGTATTTT few TRBV4-1 TRBD1 TRBJ2-3
CASSPTGDTYNEQFF TGTGCCAGCAGCCCCACTGGGGACACCTACAATGAGCAGTTCTTC many TRBV7-3 . TRBJ2-1
CASSGTSGGDRYEQYF TGTGCCAGCAGCGGGACTAGCGGGGGGGATAGGTACGAGCAGTACTTC many TRBV11-2 TRBD2 TRBJ2-7
CAPRPWGGLNTEAFF TGTGCCCCAAGACCTTGGGGGGGGTTGAACACTGAAGCTTTCTTT . TRBV6-1 . TRBJ1-1
CSVQGGQGTKGYTF TGCAGCGTTCAAGGAGGACAGGGGACGAAAGGCTACACCTTC . TRBV29-1 TRBD1 TRBJ1-2
CASSRHGQGTTYEQYF TGCGCCAGCAGCCGCCACGGACAGGGGACGACCTACGAGCAGTACTTC many TRBV5-1 TRBD1 TRBJ2-7
CASSLDSSRAFF TGTGCCAGCAGCTTAGATTCCAGTCGGGCTTTCTTT many TRBV11-3 . TRBJ1-1
CASSPGDYNEQFF TGTGCCAGCAGCCCGGGAGACTACAATGAGCAGTTCTTC . TRBV14 . TRBJ2-1
CASSLAGEFKNIQYF TGTGCCAGCAGCTTGGCGGGGGAGTTCAAAAACATTCAGTACTTC many TRBV5-8 . TRBJ2-4
CSVEDRLSYEQYF TGCAGCGTTGAAGACAGGCTTTCCTACGAGCAGTACTTC few TRBV29-1 . TRBJ2-7